These 5 T cell receptor beta chains came from one sample sequenced in a study of CD8 T cells in ankylosing spondylitis. TCRdb used MiXCR to reprocess the 5' RACE reads, holding one entry per CDR3 protein. The sample shows 310,000 or so distinct CDR3 sequences, around 20% of them seen only once. Input material: blood, either unsorted or a sorted T cell fraction (not recorded which). Source of these receptors: a male donor with ankylosing spondylitis or in good health (not recorded which).

V usage is TRBV20-1 and J usage is TRBJ2-3; 10 bases fit TRBD1. V lost 6 bases to trimming and J lost 3 bases; unmatched junction nucleotides: 6. Germline V gene data show CDR1 as DFQATT and CDR2 as SNEGSKA (reference sequence). The CDR3 is made up of 14 amino acids. In nucleotides, the CDR3 is TGCAGTGCGCCGAGGACAGGGGGGACAGATACGCAGTATTTT. This encodes CSAPRTGGTDTQYF.

The CDR3 spells CASSEFTRGARSGANVLTF. CDR3 nucleotide sequence: TGTGCCAGCAGTGAATTCACTAGGGGGGCGAGGTCTGGGGCCAACGTCCTGACTTTC. The genes are TRBV25-1 and TRBJ2-6; D possibly matches TRBD1 or TRBD2 (6 bases each). CDR3 length: 19 residues. V lost 1 base, J lost 1 base, and 17 bases lay in between. Germline lookup yields CDR1 MGHDK and CDR2 SYGVNS.

This clonotype showed up just a few times. V is TRBV5-5 and J is TRBJ2-3; TRBD2 agrees at 7 bases. The CDR3 has 16 amino acids. V dropped 3 bases and J dropped 1; count of bases not matched to a gene: 8. Germline CDR1 SGHKS, CDR2 YYEKEE (reference sequence). The CDR3 DNA follows: TGTGCCAGCAGCTCCGGACTAGGGAAGCGCACAGATACGCAGTATTTT. This sequence encodes CASSSGLGKRTDTQYF. Using reference TRBV5-5 and TRBJ2-3 for the parts outside the CDR3, the full variable domain is DAGVTQSPTHLIKTRGQQVTLRCSPISGHKSVSWYQQVLGQGPQFIFQYYEKEERGRGNFPDRFSARQFPNYSSELNVNALLLGDSALYLCASSSGLGKRTDTQYFGPGTRLTVL.

The chain is built from TRBV20-1 and TRBJ1-2; D is ambiguous. Germline V CDR1 and CDR2: DFQATT, SNEGSKA (reference sequence). The CDR3 is 13 residues long. V lost 0 bases and J 6 bases, leaving 11 bases between the germline ends. The CDR3 protein is CSARDLPADGYTF. The CDR3 nucleotides read TGCAGTGCTAGAGATTTGCCAGCCGATGGCTACACCTTC.

This clonotype came up many times. V gene TRBV20-1 combines with J gene TRBJ1-1, with 9 bases identical to TRBD1. CDR1 and CDR2 (germline): DFQATT, SNEGSKA (reference sequence). Trimming cost V 6 bases and J 0 bases; bases outside gene matches: 8. CDR3 length equals 15 residues. As DNA, the CDR3 is TGCAGTGCCCCGTCCCGGGACAGGGTGAACACTGAAGCTTTCTTT. Translating it yields CSAPSRDRVNTEAFF.